Shown below are 22 T cell receptor beta chains from a single sample sequenced in a study of long-term antiretroviral therapy in people with HIV. The libraries were made with immunoSEQ v3.0 at survey level. The repertoire was sequenced with immunoSEQ multiplex PCR; TCRdb's copy has only in-frame clones and lacks some. The sample carries roughly 14,000 clones, roughly 85% recorded once. This material consisted of unsorted PBMCs, taken 1.8 years before starting antiretroviral therapy. These receptors were taken from a woman aged 40-49 years with HIV.

In its sample, this clone was seen once. The rearrangement joins TRBV28 to TRBJ2-3; 9 bases line up with TRBD2. The CDR3 has 20 residues. Germline CDR1 reads MDHEN; CDR2 reads SYDVKM. V lost 4 bases and J lost 2; bases outside the gene matches: 19. In nucleotides, the CDR3 is TGTGCCAGCAGTTCCCTCCTGCAGGGAGGGCTAGCGGGACACACAGATACGCAGTATTTT. Translated: CASSSLLQGGLAGHTDTQYF.

The V gene is TRBV11-2, the J gene TRBJ2-1, with 13 bases lining up with TRBD2. J was trimmed by 3 bases and V by 1 base; bases with no gene match: 6. Per the germline V gene, CDR1 is SGHAT and CDR2 is FQNNGV. CDR3 size: 18 residues. In DNA form, the CDR3 reads TGTGCCAGCAGCTTAGCCCTCGGGACTAGCGGGAACTACAATGAGCAGTTCTTC. Amino acids: CASSLALGTSGNYNEQFF.

The chain links TRBV5-4 to TRBJ2-1; TRBD1 matches at 9 bases. Germline CDR1 and CDR2: SGHNT and YYREEE (reference sequence). The CDR3 consists of 17 residues. V was clipped by 0 bases and J by 5 bases; unmatched bases: 9. The CDR3 nucleotides are TGTGCCAGCAGCTTGGGGGTTAGGGGACAGGGTAACAATGAGCAGTTCTTC. Protein: CASSLGVRGQGNNEQFF.

By its share, this clone is medium-sized. The J gene is TRBJ2-7, the V gene TRBV6-1; D unclear. V lost 6 bases and J 0 bases, leaving 9 bases between the germline ends. The CDR3 consists of 13 residues. In germline, CDR1 is MNHNS, CDR2 SASEGT. The CDR3 reads CASRLGFSYEQYF. DNA of the CDR3: TGTGCCAGCAGGCTCGGATTCTCCTACGAGCAGTACTTC.

The chain recombines TRBV6-6 with TRBJ1-3; D gene ambiguous. Germline V lookup: CDR1 MNHNY, CDR2 SVGAGI (reference sequence). This CDR3 is built from 13 residues. Trimming took 7 bases from V and 4 from J, leaving 11 bases between them. DNA for the CDR3: TGTGCCAGCACCTCTTGGGAGGGAAACACCATATATTTT. It specifies CASTSWEGNTIYF.

The CDR3 DNA is TGCGCCAGCAGCCACGGGACTACCAAAACGGAGACCCAGTACTTC. Translated: CASSHGTTKTETQYF. The chain has TRBV4-1 and TRBJ2-5; 7 positions match TRBD2. There are 15 residues in the CDR3. The germline V gene encodes CDR1 MGHRA and CDR2 YSYEKL. The J segment lost 5 bases and the V segment lost 3 bases, leaving 9 bases of the junction unmatched.

This clone was seen just once. V and J are TRBV7-8 and TRBJ2-1, with D perhaps matching TRBD2 (5 bases). The CDR3 consists of 14 residues. V shed 3 bases and J shed 3 bases, with 9 bases lying between them. CDR1 SGHVS and CDR2 FQNEAQ come from the germline V gene. The CDR3 is CASSLREGYNEQFF. The CDR3, as DNA: TGTGCCAGCAGCTTGCGTGAGGGCTACAATGAGCAGTTCTTC.

The V and J genes are TRBV7-2 and TRBJ1-2; TRBD1 might be the D (5 bases). CDR3 length equals 15 residues. Looked up from germline, CDR1 is SGHTA and CDR2 is FQGNSA. The germline V and J ends were trimmed by 5 bases and 7 bases, with 20 bases remaining between them. Written as DNA, the CDR3 is TGTGCCAGCAGCCTCGGGGGAGCCGCCCTACCTGGCTACACCTTC. Translating it yields CASSLGGAALPGYTF.

This chain connects TRBV9 to TRBJ1-5; no definite D call. CDR1 is SGDLS, CDR2 YYNGEE, per germline. V lost 0 bases to trimming and J lost 1 base, with 8 bases between them. CDR3 length equals 15 residues. The CDR3 reads CASSVGEGSNQPQHF. CDR3 nucleotides: TGTGCCAGCAGCGTAGGAGAGGGAAGCAATCAGCCCCAGCATTTT.

This clone appeared a few times. The chain has TRBV7-6 and TRBJ1-2; no firm D call. Germline V gene lookup returns CDR1 SGHVS and CDR2 FNYEAQ. This CDR3 comprises 13 residues. Trimming left V 1 base short and J 4 bases short, with 7 bases between. The CDR3 loop reads CASSLEGGYGYTF. The CDR3 DNA follows: TGTGCCAGCAGCTTAGAGGGTGGCTATGGCTACACCTTC.

This chain joins TRBV6-5 and TRBJ2-3, with D possibly called TRBD1 or TRBD2 (5 bases each). CDR1 and CDR2 from the germline V gene are MNHEY and SVGAGI. Trimming cost V 5 bases and J 7 bases, with 13 bases left between them. This CDR3 contains 13 residues. The CDR3 reads CASSLGERNTQYF. In DNA, the CDR3 is TGTGCCAGCAGTCTAGGGGAGCGGAATACGCAGTATTTT.

This clone was recorded once. The CDR3 coding sequence is TGTGCCAGCTCACCGCCGGCTAGCGGGACGAACACCGGGGAGCTGTTTTTT. Translated: CASSPPASGTNTGELFF. The chain combines TRBV18 with TRBJ2-2; 9 bases map to TRBD2. The germline CDR1 and CDR2 sequences are KGHSH and LQKENI. Trimming took 3 bases from V and 0 from J; bases not matched to a gene: 5. This CDR3 comprises 17 residues.

The J gene is TRBJ2-3, the V gene TRBV7-9; 9 nucleotides align to TRBD1. The CDR3 runs to 15 residues. Per germline, CDR1 SEHNR and CDR2 FQNEAQ (reference sequence). After removal of 6 bases from V and 2 bases from J, the junction contained 6 bases not matched to a gene. CDR3 sequence: CASSRRTGDTDTQYF. CDR3 DNA: TGTGCCAGCAGTCGGAGGACAGGGGACACAGATACGCAGTATTTT.

This clone was found a few times. This chain links TRBV7-9 with TRBJ2-1; D is unresolved. The CDR3 runs to 13 residues. Germline CDR1 reads SEHNR; CDR2 reads FQNEAQ (reference sequence). Trimming pared 1 base from V and 9 bases from J, leaving 10 bases between. The CDR3 region is CASSLGAWGEQFF. The CDR3 coding sequence is TGTGCCAGCAGCTTAGGGGCCTGGGGTGAGCAGTTCTTC.

This clone was observed once. The genes are TRBV27 and TRBJ2-3, with a weak D call TRBD1 (5 bases). Germline lookup yields CDR1 MNHEY and CDR2 SMNVEV (reference sequence). The V gene lost 8 bases and the J gene lost 1 base, with 16 bases spanning the gap. There are 15 residues in the CDR3. This CDR3 reads CASLPLKGRTDTQYF. CDR3 bases: TGTGCCAGCCTTCCTCTTAAGGGGCGCACAGATACGCAGTATTTT.

This clone was seen only a few times. This chain uses TRBV7-9 with TRBJ2-1, with TRBD1 matching over 11 bases. J lost 9 bases, V lost 5 bases, and 12 bases had no gene match. Germline V gene sequence: CDR1 SEHNR, CDR2 FQNEAQ (reference sequence). This CDR3 is built from 16 residues. CDR3 bases: TGTGCCAGCAGCGGGGGCCGGGACAGGGGGAAGGGTGAGCAGTTCTTC. The encoded protein is CASSGGRDRGKGEQFF. The full variable domain, with the rest looked up from reference TRBV7-9 and TRBJ2-1, is DTGVSQNPRHKITKRGQNVTFRCDPISEHNRLYWYRQTLGQGPEFLTYFQNEAQLEKSRLLSDRFSAERPKGSFSTLEIQRTEQGDSAMYLCASSGGRDRGKGEQFFGPGTRLTVL.

V is TRBV19 and J is TRBJ1-5, with a possible D match to TRBD1 (6 bases). Germline V gene lookup returns CDR1 LNHDA and CDR2 SQIVND (reference sequence). V was trimmed by 1 base and J by 1 base, leaving 11 bases between them. The CDR3 extends over 16 amino acids. The CDR3 bases are TGTGCCAGTAGTATAGGCTCGGGGGGCAGCAATCAGCCCCAGCATTTT. It specifies CASSIGSGGSNQPQHF.

This clone was found a few times. This sequence joins TRBV7-9 and TRBJ1-4; perhaps TRBD1 as D (5 bases). Germline loops: CDR1 SEHNR, CDR2 FQNEAQ (reference sequence). Trimming pared 5 bases from V and 4 bases from J, leaving 14 bases between. This CDR3 has 15 residues. The CDR3 loop reads CASSPTWDGNEKLFF. The CDR3 DNA reads TGTGCCAGCAGCCCTACCTGGGACGGTAATGAAAAACTGTTTTTT.

CDR3 region: CASSVGDIPYEQYF. The CDR3 DNA reads as TGTGCCAGCAGCGTAGGAGATATCCCCTACGAGCAGTACTTC. The chain is built from TRBV9 and TRBJ2-7; D not certain. The CDR3 is made up of 14 amino acids. Deletions cut 0 bases from V and 2 bases from J, with 9 bases between. Germline values: CDR1 SGDLS, CDR2 YYNGEE.

This clone was seen a handful of times. The chain combines TRBV4-3 with TRBJ1-2, with 7 bases lining up with TRBD1. This CDR3 region has 14 residues. Germline V gene sequence: CDR1 LGHNA, CDR2 YSLEER. V lost 4 bases, J lost 1 base, and 3 bases stayed unmatched. The CDR3 coding sequence is TGCGCCAGCAGCCCCGGGGACAGTAACTATGGCTACACCTTC. Amino acid sequence: CASSPGDSNYGYTF.

This chain uses TRBV7-8 with TRBJ2-3; no firm D call. This CDR3 has 14 residues. The germline V and J ends were trimmed by 2 bases and 4 bases, with 10 bases remaining between them. Germline V gene data show CDR1 as SGHVS and CDR2 as FQNEAQ. As DNA, the CDR3 is TGTGCCAGCAGCTTACTGCCCCCCCCAGATACGCAGTATTTT. Residues: CASSLLPPPDTQYF.

This sequence joins TRBV4-2 and TRBJ2-2; D gene ambiguous. Germline values: CDR1 LGHNA, CDR2 YNFKEQ. This CDR3 comprises 16 residues. V was clipped by 0 bases and J by 0 bases, with 8 bases between them. The DNA for the CDR3 is TGTGCCAGCAGCCAAGAAGGTACTTCGAACACCGGGGAGCTGTTTTTT. This encodes CASSQEGTSNTGELFF.